These 15 T cell receptor beta chains came from one sample sequenced in a study of T cells in Graves' hyperthyroidism and ophthalmopathy. TCR beta CDR3 regions were amplified from RNA transcripts. First-round RT-PCR with HTBI primers amplified the TCR CDR3 region. TCRdb independently ran MiXCR on the multiplex PCR reads; one entry per CDR3 protein. This table has roughly 800,000 distinct CDR3 sequences, more than 30% appearing once. Sequences were obtained from blood. These receptors all stem from a man aged 18 to 30 with Graves' hyperthyroidism.

The sample holds many counts of this clonotype. The rearrangement joins TRBV2 to TRBJ1-1, with D perhaps matching TRBD1 (6 bases). The CDR3 covers 15 residues. V dropped 3 bases and J dropped 2 bases, with 13 bases sitting between them. Germline V gene data show CDR1 as SNHLY and CDR2 as FYNNEI. In nucleotides, the CDR3 is TGTGCCAGCAGTGAGGACCGACAGGCCAACACTGAAGCTTTCTTT. Protein: CASSEDRQANTEAFF.

This clonotype was observed many times. The chain links TRBV19 to TRBJ1-5; 10 nucleotides agree with TRBD1. The germline V gene has CDR1 LNHDA and CDR2 SQIVND (reference sequence). There are 13 residues in the CDR3. V was clipped by 10 bases and J by 4 bases; unmatched bases: 4. CDR3 loop: CATTGQGNQPQHF. In DNA, the CDR3 is TGTGCCACAACGGGACAGGGGAATCAGCCCCAGCATTTT. The full variable domain, its missing parts supplied by reference TRBV19 and TRBJ1-5, is DGGITQSPKYLFRKEGQNVTLSCEQNLNHDAMYWYRQDPGQGLRLIYYSQIVNDFQKGDIAEGYSVSREKKESFPLTVTSAQKNPTAFYLCATTGQGNQPQHFGDGTRLSIL.

This chain uses TRBV29-1 with TRBJ2-7; D unclear. The CDR3 is 10 amino acids. V was clipped by 7 bases and J by 3 bases, with 7 bases between them. The germline V gene encodes CDR1 SQVTM and CDR2 ANQGSEA. The CDR3 spells CSGKIYEQYF. Written as DNA, the CDR3 is TGCAGCGGTAAGATCTACGAGCAGTACTTC.

This clonotype was picked up many times. The chain uses TRBV20-1 and TRBJ1-1; D is possibly TRBD1 (5 bases). This CDR3 has 12 residues. CDR1 and CDR2 from the germline V gene are DFQATT and SNEGSKA (reference sequence). The V and J ends lost 3 bases and 9 bases respectively, with 14 bases between them. As DNA, the CDR3 is TGCAGTGCTAGCCGGGGGGAACTGCAAGCTTTCTTT. Translated: CSASRGELQAFF.

With respect to this clonotype: The junction and the germline gene differ at one end; a read error may be behind it. This sequence joins TRBV7-2 and TRBJ2-7; the D gene is possibly TRBD2 (7 bases). The CDR3 length is 15 residues. Germline CDR1 and CDR2: SGHTA and FQGNSA. In DNA, the CDR3 is TGTGCCAGCGGCTTTAGCGAGGGGGGGTTTTACGAGCAGTACTTC. Encoded protein: CASGFSEGGFYEQYF.

As regards this clonotype: Mismatch with germline at one junction end may stem from a read error. V gene TRBV7-2 combines with J gene TRBJ2-5; 9 bases fit TRBD2. The CDR3 extends over 16 amino acids. Germline V gene sequence: CDR1 SGHTA, CDR2 FQGNSA. This CDR3 reads CASSQLFGLAQEAQYF. The CDR3 nucleotides are TGCGCCAGCAGCCAGCTATTCGGACTAGCGCAAGAGGCCCAGTACTTC. The complete variable domain, with remaining parts taken from reference TRBV7-2 and TRBJ2-5, reads GAGVSQSPSNKVTEKGKDVELRCDPISGHTALYWYRQSLGQGLEFLIYFQGNSAPDKSGLPSDRFSAERTGGSVSTLTIQRTQQEDSAVYLCASSQLFGLAQEAQYFGPGTRLLVL.

The sample holds many counts of this clonotype. The chain carries TRBV7-2 and TRBJ1-6; D possibly corresponds to TRBD1 (6 bases). Trimming removed 6 bases from V and 8 bases from J, with 11 bases in between. The germline V gene has CDR1 SGHTA and CDR2 FQGNSA. The length of the CDR3 is 13 residues. The CDR3 protein is CASSRTVDSPLHF. The CDR3 region has the DNA TGTGCCAGCAGTCGGACAGTTGATTCACCCCTCCACTTT.

This clonotype was seen a handful of times. V is TRBV7-9 and J is TRBJ1-4; D may be TRBD1 (6 bases). The V end was cut by 0 bases, the J end by 7 bases, with 15 bases between. Germline lookup yields CDR1 SEHNR and CDR2 FQNEAQ (reference sequence). The CDR3 runs to 16 residues. This CDR3 is CASSLALTGGSEKLFF. The CDR3 bases are TGTGCCAGCAGCTTAGCGTTGACAGGAGGGAGTGAAAAACTGTTTTTT.

There are a few counts of this clonotype. This chain's CDR3 is CSARGDLYQETQYF. CDR3 sequence (DNA): TGCAGTGCTAGAGGGGACTTGTACCAAGAGACCCAGTACTTC. J is TRBJ2-5 and V is TRBV20-1; D may be TRBD2 (6 bases). Germline loops: CDR1 DFQATT, CDR2 SNEGSKA (reference sequence). Trimming removed 1 base at V and 0 bases at J, with 9 bases between. The CDR3 is made up of 14 amino acids.

The rearrangement joins TRBV7-9 to TRBJ1-1; TRBD1 is a possible D gene (5 bases). Germline assignment: CDR1 SEHNR and CDR2 FQNEAQ (reference sequence). V gave up 1 base and J gave up 5 bases, with 11 bases separating them. This CDR3 is built from 14 residues. CDR3 sequence: CASSLEGRSTEAFF. DNA for the CDR3: TGTGCCAGCAGCTTAGAGGGGCGCTCGACTGAAGCTTTCTTT.

This clonotype was seen repeatedly, ten times or more. The CDR3 DNA sequence: TGTGCCAGCAGCCTCTCCGGGACAGGGGAAATCGCTTTCTTT. This translates into CASSLSGTGEIAFF. The rearrangement links TRBV7-9 to TRBJ1-1; 10 bases match TRBD1. This CDR3 spans 14 amino acids. Unmatched junction bases numbered 11, after V lost 5 bases and J lost 11 bases. Germline V gene sequence: CDR1 SEHNR, CDR2 FQNEAQ (reference sequence).

A few counts support this clonotype. The V call is TRBV7-9, the J call TRBJ2-7, with D perhaps TRBD2 (7 bases). V shed 5 bases and J shed 5 bases, with 16 bases lying between them. In germline, CDR1 is SEHNR, CDR2 FQNEAQ (reference sequence). There are 14 residues in the CDR3. The CDR3 bases are TGTGCCAGCAGCCCGACGGGGGGCAGAAACGAGCAGTACTTC. As protein: CASSPTGGRNEQYF.

V and J are TRBV2 and TRBJ2-7; 11 bases match TRBD2. Germline values: CDR1 SNHLY, CDR2 FYNNEI. The trim removed 6 bases at V and 0 bases at J, leaving 4 bases unmatched. This CDR3 is built from 15 residues. The CDR3 nucleotides are TGTGCCAGCAGAGCCCTAGCGGGGGGCTCCTACGAGCAGTACTTC. It is translated as CASRALAGGSYEQYF.

In this sample, this clonotype turned up many times. V and J are TRBV7-9 and TRBJ1-6, with 10 bases identical to TRBD1. The ends lost 3 bases at V and 11 bases at J; junction bases unmatched: 4. Looked up from germline, CDR1 is SEHNR and CDR2 is FQNEAQ (reference sequence). This CDR3 has 14 amino acids. The CDR3 region is CASSLGQGQTPLHF. In DNA form, the CDR3 reads TGTGCCAGCAGCTTGGGACAGGGGCAAACACCCCTCCACTTT.

This clonotype was found a few times. This chain links TRBV4-1 with TRBJ1-5; D remains unclear. Trimming stripped 0 bases from V and 7 bases from J, with 10 bases between. The germline V gene has CDR1 MGHRA and CDR2 YSYEKL. The CDR3 is 14 residues long. In DNA form, the CDR3 reads TGCGCCAGCAGCCAAGAAAGGGATCTCCAGCCCCAGCATTTT. This encodes CASSQERDLQPQHF.